These 11 T cell receptor beta chains originate from one sample sequenced in a study of blood T cell repertoires in COVID-19. The protocol was immunoSEQ multiplex PCR, while the TCRdb copy is restricted to in-frame clones and leaves out a portion. In the table there are 140,000 to 150,000 clones, about 87% of which are singletons. The sample comprised PBMCs or T cells enriched from blood (not recorded which). These receptors all come from a man aged 60-69 years who had recovered from COVID-19.

V usage is TRBV15 and J usage is TRBJ2-5, with D unresolved. The V end lost 0 bases, the J end lost 3 bases, and 11 bases lay between the germline ends. CDR1 is LNHNV and CDR2 is YYDKDF in the germline V gene (reference sequence). The CDR3 sequence is 15 residues long. The CDR3 region has the DNA TGTGCCACCAGCAGAGATTTGGCGGATAAAGAGACCCAGTACTTC. Encoded protein: CATSRDLADKETQYF.

This clone was counted between two and nine times. The V gene is TRBV5-5, the J gene TRBJ2-1; D possibly corresponds to TRBD2 (5 bases). V dropped 4 bases and J dropped 2 bases, with 7 bases sitting between them. This CDR3 region has 13 residues. CDR1 is SGHKS, CDR2 YYEKEE, per germline (reference sequence). CDR3 in amino acids: CASSPGAYNEQFF. The CDR3 DNA sequence: TGTGCCAGCAGCCCCGGGGCCTACAATGAGCAGTTCTTC.

The V call is TRBV7-2, the J call TRBJ2-7; TRBD2 agrees at 10 bases. The CDR3 is made up of 14 amino acids. The germline V gene encodes CDR1 SGHTA and CDR2 FQGNSA. Trimming removed 4 bases from V and 1 base from J; junction bases left unmatched: 1. The CDR3 spells CASSSSGRSYEQYF. CDR3 in DNA: TGTGCCAGCAGCTCTAGCGGGAGATCCTACGAGCAGTACTTC.

This chain joins TRBV7-8 and TRBJ1-6; a possible D gene is TRBD1 (6 bases). Trimming removed 5 bases at V and 14 bases at J, with 16 bases between. The CDR3 totals 13 residues. Germline CDR1 SGHVS, CDR2 FQNEAQ. The CDR3 sequence: CASSIRQVGSLHF. The CDR3 DNA sequence: TGTGCCAGCAGCATTCGACAGGTGGGATCCCTCCACTTT.

This rearrangement joins TRBV18 to TRBJ2-3; a weak D match, TRBD2 (5 bases). The CDR3 runs to 13 residues. Trimming removed 5 bases at V and 6 bases at J, with 12 bases between. Germline V gene lookup returns CDR1 KGHSH and CDR2 LQKENI. This chain's CDR3 is CASSFASSDTQYF. For the CDR3, the DNA is TGTGCCAGCTCATTCGCTAGCTCCGATACGCAGTATTTT.

The chain links TRBV2 to TRBJ2-3; 8 bases fit TRBD2. The CDR3 has 15 amino acids. The germline CDR1 and CDR2 sequences are SNHLY and FYNNEI. The trim removed 4 bases at V and 3 bases at J, leaving 6 bases unmatched. CDR3 DNA sequence: TGTGCCAGCAGTGTAAAGCGGGGGTTGACAGATACGCAGTATTTT. Residues: CASSVKRGLTDTQYF. The full variable domain, rest sourced from reference TRBV2 and TRBJ2-3, is EPEVTQTPSHQVTQMGQEVILRCVPISNHLYFYWYRQILGQKVEFLVSFYNNEISEKSEIFDDQFSVERPDGSNFTLKIRSTKLEDSAMYFCASSVKRGLTDTQYFGPGTRLTVL.

The rearrangement uses TRBV10-3 and TRBJ2-7, with TRBD2 matching 9 bases. Trimming removed 0 bases from V and 3 bases from J; junction bases left unmatched: 6. The CDR3 contains 16 residues. Germline loops: CDR1 ENHRY, CDR2 SYGVKD. CDR3 nucleotide sequence: TGTGCCATCAGTGAGTCGAAATTAGCGGGAGACTACGAGCAGTACTTC. It yields the protein CAISESKLAGDYEQYF.

The chain joins TRBV3-1 (or the pseudogene TRBV3-2) to TRBJ2-5; 7 nucleotides line up with TRBD2. This CDR3 is 15 amino acids long. Germline V CDR1 and CDR2: LGHDT, YNNKEL (reference sequence). Losses at the gene ends were 0 bases for V and 2 bases for J; bases not matched to a gene: 3. The CDR3 loop reads CASSQDWRGQETQYF. The CDR3 coding sequence is TGTGCCAGCAGCCAAGATTGGCGGGGGCAAGAGACCCAGTACTTC.

This chain links TRBV3-1 (or the pseudogene TRBV3-2) with TRBJ1-2; D perhaps matches TRBD1 (5 bases). Germline-derived CDR1 and CDR2 are LGHDT and YNNKEL (reference sequence). V gave up 4 bases and J gave up 4 bases, with 7 bases separating them. The CDR3 runs to 12 residues. The CDR3 protein is CASSPGGYGYTF. DNA of the CDR3: TGTGCCAGCAGCCCGGGGGGCTATGGCTACACCTTC.

The V gene is TRBV13, the J gene TRBJ2-1; the match to TRBD2 covers 7 bases. J gave up 1 base and V 1 base, and 4 bases lay outside the gene matches. This CDR3 comprises 16 residues. Germline V gene sequence: CDR1 PRHDT, CDR2 FYEKMQ (reference sequence). The DNA of the CDR3 is TGTGCCAGCAGCTTAGTGATGGGGGGGTCCTACAATGAGCAGTTCTTC. This sequence encodes CASSLVMGGSYNEQFF.

The chain combines TRBV5-6 with TRBJ2-7; D possibly corresponds to TRBD1 (6 bases). Deletions cut 0 bases from V and 4 bases from J, with 17 bases between. Germline CDR1 reads SGHDT; CDR2 reads YYEEEE. CDR3 size: 16 residues. DNA for the CDR3: TGTGCCAGCAGCTTGGAAAGGGGGACGGGCAGATACGAGCAGTACTTC. Translated, it gives CASSLERGTGRYEQYF.